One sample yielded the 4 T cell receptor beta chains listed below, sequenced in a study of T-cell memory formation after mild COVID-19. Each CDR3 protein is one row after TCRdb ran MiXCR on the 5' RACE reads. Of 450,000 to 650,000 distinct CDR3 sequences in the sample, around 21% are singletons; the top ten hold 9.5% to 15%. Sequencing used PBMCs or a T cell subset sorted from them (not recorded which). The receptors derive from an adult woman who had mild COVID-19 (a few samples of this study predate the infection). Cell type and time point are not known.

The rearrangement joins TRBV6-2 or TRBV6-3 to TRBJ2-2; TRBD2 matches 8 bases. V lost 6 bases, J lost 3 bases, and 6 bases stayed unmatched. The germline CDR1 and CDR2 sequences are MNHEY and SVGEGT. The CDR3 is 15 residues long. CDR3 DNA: TGTGCCAGCAGGCTCGGGACTAGGGACACCGGGGAGCTGTTTTTT. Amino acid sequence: CASRLGTRDTGELFF.

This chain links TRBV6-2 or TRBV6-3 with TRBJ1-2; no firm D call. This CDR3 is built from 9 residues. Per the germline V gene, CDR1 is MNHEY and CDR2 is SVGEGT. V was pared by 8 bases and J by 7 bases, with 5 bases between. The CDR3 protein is CASGVGYTF. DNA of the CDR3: TGTGCCAGCGGGGTTGGCTACACCTTC.

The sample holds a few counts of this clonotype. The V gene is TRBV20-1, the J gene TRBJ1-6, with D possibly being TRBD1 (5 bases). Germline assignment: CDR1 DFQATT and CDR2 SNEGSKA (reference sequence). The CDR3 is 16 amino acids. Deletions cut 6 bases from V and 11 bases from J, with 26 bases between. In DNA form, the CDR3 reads TGCAGTGCACCGCGGAGGGGAATCGCCGGTAGCACACCCCTCCACTTT. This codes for CSAPRRGIAGSTPLHF.

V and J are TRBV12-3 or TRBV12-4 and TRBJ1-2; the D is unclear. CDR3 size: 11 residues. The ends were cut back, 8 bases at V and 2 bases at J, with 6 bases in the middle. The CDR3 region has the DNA TGTGCCAGCGCGGGGAACTATGGCTACACCTTC. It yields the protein CASAGNYGYTF.